These 18 T cell receptor beta chains originate from one sample sequenced in a study of T cell repertoires in cytomegalovirus infection. Their antigens are not known. Each CDR3 protein is one row after TCRdb ran MiXCR on the reads. The sample contains approximately 470,000 distinct CDR3 sequences, about 44% of which appear only once. The sample was cultured PBMCs, taken from culture after CMV antigen stimulation. The receptors shown here come from a human donor in good health (CMV status not recorded). Some clones in this sample may be carry-over from other donors' samples.

The V and J genes are TRBV6-5 and TRBJ1-4; perhaps TRBD1 as D (5 bases). Germline loops: CDR1 MNHEY, CDR2 SVGAGI. V was cut by 8 bases and J by 4 bases, with 11 bases left in between. The CDR3 spans 13 residues. The CDR3 region is CASGAQINEKLFF. The CDR3 bases are TGTGCCAGCGGGGCACAAATTAATGAAAAACTGTTTTTT.

A remark on this clonotype: At one of its ends the junction is not consistent with the germline gene, which may arise from a read error. The chain links TRBV4-3 to TRBJ2-3; TRBD2 agrees at 9 bases. The CDR3 spans 16 residues. Germline values: CDR1 LGHNA, CDR2 YSLEER. CDR3 loop: CASSSLPGTSRDTQYF. The DNA for the CDR3 is TGCGCCAGCAGCTCGCTACCCGGGACTAGCAGAGATACGCAGTATTTT.

This clonotype occurred a few times. The chain is built from TRBV12-3 or TRBV12-4 and TRBJ2-2, with 8 nucleotides matching TRBD2. CDR3 size: 14 residues. Unmatched junction bases numbered 3, after V lost 5 bases and J lost 4 bases. CDR3 loop: CASSRLASTGELFF. The CDR3 region has the DNA TGTGCCAGCAGTCGACTAGCGAGCACCGGGGAGCTGTTTTTT.

This rearrangement joins TRBV6-1 to TRBJ2-7; perhaps TRBD1 as D (7 bases). Trimming took off 1 base at V and 4 bases at J, with 17 bases between the two ends. This CDR3 is built from 16 residues. Germline V gives CDR1 MNHNS, CDR2 SASEGT. The chain's CDR3 is CASSEGPPGGHYEQYF. CDR3 coding DNA: TGTGCCAGCAGTGAAGGCCCCCCAGGGGGGCATTACGAGCAGTACTTC.

This chain connects TRBV2 to TRBJ2-7; possible D gene TRBD1, 7 bases. V dropped 5 bases and J dropped 3 bases, with 17 bases sitting between them. CDR1 and CDR2 from the germline V gene are SNHLY and FYNNEI. The CDR3 contains 15 residues. CDR3: CASSPRAGGNYEQYF. The CDR3 bases are TGTGCCAGCAGTCCCCGGGCAGGGGGGAACTACGAGCAGTACTTC.

The J gene is TRBJ2-3, the V gene TRBV3-1; TRBD2 is a possible D gene (7 bases). This CDR3 spans 21 amino acids. The V gene lost 1 base and the J gene lost 2 bases, with 28 bases spanning the gap. The germline gives CDR1 LGHDT, CDR2 YNNKEL (reference sequence). The CDR3, as DNA: TGTGCCAGCAGCCAAGTCGGAAAGGGGGGGTACGCGGGACATTCCACAGATACGCAGTATTTT. This sequence encodes CASSQVGKGGYAGHSTDTQYF.

The V gene is TRBV19, the J gene TRBJ1-1; possibly TRBD1 for D (6 bases). The V gene lost 4 bases and the J gene lost 2 bases, with 11 bases spanning the gap. The CDR3 is 14 amino acids. The germline gives CDR1 LNHDA, CDR2 SQIVND (reference sequence). CDR3 nucleotide sequence: TGTGCCAGTAGTACCCGGACAGTCAACACTGAAGCTTTCTTT. Protein: CASSTRTVNTEAFF.

The chain links TRBV4-1 to TRBJ1-2; D is uncertain. In germline, CDR1 is MGHRA, CDR2 YSYEKL. The V end lost 0 bases, the J end lost 3 bases, and 5 bases lay between the germline ends. This CDR3 contains 13 residues. The CDR3 sequence is CASSQDQDYGYTF. The CDR3 DNA reads TGCGCCAGCAGCCAAGATCAGGACTATGGCTACACCTTC.

The table lists this clonotype with a few counts. V is TRBV6-6 and J is TRBJ2-5; D gene uncertain. The CDR3 contains 14 residues. Germline CDR1 MNHNY, CDR2 SVGAGI (reference sequence). Trimming stripped 0 bases from V and 3 bases from J, with 8 bases between. The CDR3 bases are TGTGCCAGCAGTTACTCCCCCGCCGAAGAGACCCAGTACTTC. Its translation is CASSYSPAEETQYF.

This clonotype was seen a few times. This sequence joins TRBV6-2 or TRBV6-3 and TRBJ2-7, with 8 bases fitting TRBD2. This CDR3 comprises 15 residues. Germline V gives CDR1 MNHEY, CDR2 SVGEGT. V was clipped by 6 bases and J by 2 bases; unmatched bases: 9. The CDR3 loop is CASSPIVAGPYEQYF. CDR3 DNA sequence: TGTGCCAGCAGCCCCATCGTAGCGGGACCCTACGAGCAGTACTTC.

The chain couples TRBV12-3 or TRBV12-4 to TRBJ2-4; D might be TRBD1 (6 bases). V lost 8 bases to trimming and J lost 3 bases, with 17 bases between them. The CDR3 has 15 residues. In DNA, the CDR3 is TGTGCCAGCGGGTACAGGGCGTTCGACAAAAACATTCAGTACTTC. This translates into CASGYRAFDKNIQYF.

This clonotype occurred once. At one end the junction does not follow the germline gene, possibly because of a read error. The rearrangement uses TRBV19 and TRBJ2-2; unclear D gene. Germline lookup yields CDR1 LNHDA and CDR2 SQIVND (reference sequence). This CDR3 is 13 amino acids long. CDR3 sequence: CASSIQATGELFF. The CDR3 DNA is TGTGCTAGTAGTATCCAGGCCACCGGGGAGCTGTTTTTT.

This chain links TRBV6-1 with TRBJ2-1; 7 bases line up with TRBD2. The CDR3 has 14 residues. With V trimmed by 5 bases and J by 9 bases, 10 bases remained unmatched. In germline, CDR1 is MNHNS, CDR2 SASEGT. The CDR3 loop is CASSPAGVRGEQFF. CDR3 nucleotide sequence: TGTGCCAGCAGTCCCGCGGGAGTCCGGGGTGAGCAGTTCTTC.

Concerning this clonotype itself: A much larger clone differs from this one at a single base, so this may be a read error. The chain joins TRBV7-2 to TRBJ1-5; D not resolved. CDR3 length equals 14 residues. Germline CDR1 is SGHTA and CDR2 is FQGNSA. CDR3 loop: CASSLVAGDQHQHF. CDR3 DNA sequence: TGTGCCAGCAGCTTAGTGGCAGGAGATCAGCACCAGCATTTT.

The rearrangement links TRBV3-1 to TRBJ1-5; TRBD1 aligns across 7 bases. Germline trimming cut 5 bases from V and 9 bases from J; bases unmatched to any gene: 7. The CDR3 spans 13 residues. Germline loops: CDR1 LGHDT, CDR2 YNNKEL (reference sequence). The CDR3 DNA is TGTGCCAGCAGCGCACAGGGGTTTGGGCCCCAGCATTTT. It encodes CASSAQGFGPQHF.

V and J are TRBV12-3 or TRBV12-4 and TRBJ1-1; D call uncertain. The V end lost 8 bases, the J end lost 5 bases, and 12 bases lay between the germline ends. CDR3 size: 12 residues. The CDR3 reads CASQRVGTEAFF. DNA of the CDR3: TGTGCCAGCCAGAGAGTAGGGACTGAAGCTTTCTTT.

The V and J genes are TRBV6-5 and TRBJ2-5, with D perhaps TRBD2 (5 bases). CDR1 MNHEY and CDR2 SVGAGI come from the germline V gene. The CDR3 runs 13 residues. Trimming removed 5 bases at V and 7 bases at J, with 14 bases between. For the CDR3, the DNA is TGTGCCAGCAGTCGCGCGGGTAGGGCGACCCAGTACTTC. It codes for CASSRAGRATQYF.

This chain joins TRBV5-5 and TRBJ2-5; D is uncertain. The germline gives CDR1 SGHKS, CDR2 YYEKEE (reference sequence). The CDR3 length is 13 residues. V was clipped by 6 bases and J by 0 bases, with 9 bases between them. The CDR3 spells CASMVHDQETQYF. As DNA, the CDR3 is TGTGCCAGCATGGTCCACGACCAAGAGACCCAGTACTTC.